Below, 7 T cell receptor beta chains from the same sample are listed, as sequenced in a study of blood T cell repertoires in COVID-19. TCRdb's copy holds only in-frame clones and misses some; the assay was immunoSEQ multiplex PCR. The profile shows about 73,000 clones, 80% to 85% of them singletons. Material: peripheral blood. The receptors here all came from a human donor in a cohort sampled during active COVID-19.

This chain links TRBV3-1 (or the pseudogene TRBV3-2) with TRBJ2-1; TRBD2 might be the D (5 bases). Trimming stripped 3 bases from V and 8 bases from J, with 17 bases between. The CDR3 has 15 residues. Germline CDR1 reads LGHDT; CDR2 reads YNNKEL (reference sequence). DNA of the CDR3: TGTGCCAGCAGCCAGACGAACTACCTCGGGGATGAGCAGTTCTTC. Its translation is CASSQTNYLGDEQFF.

The rearrangement uses TRBV7-9 and TRBJ2-5; tentative D call: TRBD2 (6 bases). Germline lookup yields CDR1 SEHNR and CDR2 FQNEAQ (reference sequence). This CDR3 is 13 amino acids long. Trimming cost V 7 bases and J 4 bases, with 13 bases left between them. The chain's CDR3 is CASMRLGGETQYF. CDR3 coding DNA: TGTGCCAGCATGCGGCTGGGGGGAGAGACCCAGTACTTC.

The rearrangement joins TRBV12-3 or TRBV12-4 to TRBJ2-4; tentatively, D is TRBD1 (6 bases). V lost 6 bases and J lost 13, with 19 bases in between. The CDR3 sequence is 13 residues long. This CDR3 reads CASSKNRDEPQYF. The CDR3 DNA reads TGTGCCAGCAGCAAAAACAGGGATGAACCCCAGTACTTC.

With respect to this clone: Other DNA sequences in this specimen translate into the identical CDR3. The chain links TRBV9 to TRBJ2-5; 9 nucleotides align to TRBD1. With V trimmed by 0 bases and J by 4 bases, 1 base remained unmatched. The CDR3 has 14 amino acids. Germline lookup yields CDR1 SGDLS and CDR2 YYNGEE. The CDR3: CASSVGDRAETQYF. CDR3 in DNA: TGTGCCAGCAGCGTAGGGGACAGGGCAGAGACCCAGTACTTC.

The chain uses TRBV6-5 and TRBJ1-6; TRBD1 matches at 9 bases. Trimming took 6 bases from V and 10 from J; bases not matched to a gene: 4. The CDR3 contains 13 residues. CDR1 is MNHEY and CDR2 is SVGAGI in the germline V gene. CDR3 in DNA: TGTGCCAGCAGGGGACAGGGTTGGTCACCCCTCCACTTT. This encodes CASRGQGWSPLHF.

This rearrangement joins TRBV19 to TRBJ2-3; 8 nucleotides line up with TRBD2. Germline CDR1 and CDR2: LNHDA and SQIVND (reference sequence). The CDR3 extends over 15 amino acids. The J segment lost 2 bases and the V segment lost 8 bases, leaving 9 bases of the junction unmatched. CDR3 region: CASGTSVSHTDTQYF. The CDR3 DNA is TGTGCCAGTGGGACTAGTGTCTCACACACAGATACGCAGTATTTT.

This clone was seen a few times. The chain joins TRBV6-5 to TRBJ2-2, with D unclear. The CDR3 is 13 residues long. CDR1 and CDR2 from the germline V gene are MNHEY and SVGAGI. Trimming removed 7 bases from V and 2 bases from J, with 8 bases in between. CDR3 residues: CASIHTNTGELFF. The CDR3, as DNA: TGTGCCAGCATCCATACAAACACCGGGGAGCTGTTTTTT.